This T cell receptor (beta chain) was identified during a study of cytomegalovirus exposure and HLA in healthy donors. Overall study findings and caveats: Earlier findings revealed that most TCR beta V segments proved productive either about 90% or about 30% of the time.

This CDR3 spans 15 amino acids. The germline V gene has CDR1 SGHDN and CDR2 FVKESK. The ends were cut back, 0 bases at V and 4 bases at J, with 9 bases in the middle. Concerning this clone itself: What it recognizes is unknown. Other nucleotide sequences in the sample specify the same CDR3.

Use of 60 Vbeta and 13 Jbeta primers characterized the PCR. The assay was immunoSEQ multiplex PCR, and TCRdb's table has in-frame clones only and misses some. The sample lists over 150,000 clones; roughly 78% were seen once. The sequence derives from a woman in her fifties or sixties in good health and CMV-seropositive. The sample was PBMCs. This rearrangement joins TRBV14 to TRBJ1-4; D may be TRBD1 (5 bases). The CDR3 region has the DNA TGTGCCAGCAGCCAAGAGGGGGGGATTAATGAAAAACTGTTTTTT. Translated: CASSQEGGINEKLFF.